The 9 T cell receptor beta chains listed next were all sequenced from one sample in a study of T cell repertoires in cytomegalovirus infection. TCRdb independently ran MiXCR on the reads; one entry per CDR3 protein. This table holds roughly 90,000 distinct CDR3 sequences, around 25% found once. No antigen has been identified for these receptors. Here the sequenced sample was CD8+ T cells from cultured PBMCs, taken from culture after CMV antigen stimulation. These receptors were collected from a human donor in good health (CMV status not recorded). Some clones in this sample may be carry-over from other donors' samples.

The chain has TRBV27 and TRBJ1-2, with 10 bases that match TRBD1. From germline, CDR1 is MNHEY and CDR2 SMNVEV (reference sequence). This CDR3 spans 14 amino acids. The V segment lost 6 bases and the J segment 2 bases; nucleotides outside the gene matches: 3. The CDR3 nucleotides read TGTGCCAGCAGCCCGACAGGGGGCAACTATGGCTACACCTTC. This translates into CASSPTGGNYGYTF.

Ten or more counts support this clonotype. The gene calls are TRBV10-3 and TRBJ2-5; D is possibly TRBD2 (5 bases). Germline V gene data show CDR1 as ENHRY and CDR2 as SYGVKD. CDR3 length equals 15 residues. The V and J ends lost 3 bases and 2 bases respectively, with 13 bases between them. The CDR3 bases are TGTGCCATCAGTGATCCTGGACGGACTCAAGAGACCCAGTACTTC. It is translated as CAISDPGRTQETQYF.

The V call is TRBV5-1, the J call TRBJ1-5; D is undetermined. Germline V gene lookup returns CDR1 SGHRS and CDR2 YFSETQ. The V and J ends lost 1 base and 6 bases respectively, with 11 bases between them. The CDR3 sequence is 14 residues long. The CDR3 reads CASSLHGSGQPQHF. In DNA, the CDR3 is TGCGCCAGCAGCTTGCATGGGTCGGGTCAGCCCCAGCATTTT. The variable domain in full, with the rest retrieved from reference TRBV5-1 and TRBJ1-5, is KAGVTQTPRYLIKTRGQQVTLSCSPISGHRSVSWYQQTPGQGLQFLFEYFSETQRNKGNFPGRFSGRQFSNSRSEMNVSTLELGDSALYLCASSLHGSGQPQHFGDGTRLSIL.

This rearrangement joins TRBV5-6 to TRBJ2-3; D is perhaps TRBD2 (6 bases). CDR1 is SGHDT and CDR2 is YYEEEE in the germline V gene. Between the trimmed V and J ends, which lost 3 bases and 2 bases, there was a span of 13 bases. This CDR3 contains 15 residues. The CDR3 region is CASSSEGRTTDTQYF. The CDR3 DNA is TGTGCCAGCAGCTCGGAGGGCAGGACCACAGATACGCAGTATTTT. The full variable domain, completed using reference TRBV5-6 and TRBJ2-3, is DAGVTQSPTHLIKTRGQQVTLRCSPKSGHDTVSWYQQALGQGPQFIFQYYEEEERQRGNFPDRFSGHQFPNYSSELNVNALLLGDSALYLCASSSEGRTTDTQYFGPGTRLTVL.

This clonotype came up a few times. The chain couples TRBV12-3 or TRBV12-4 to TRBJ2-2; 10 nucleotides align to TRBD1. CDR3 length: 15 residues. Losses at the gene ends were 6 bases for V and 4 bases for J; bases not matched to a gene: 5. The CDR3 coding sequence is TGTGCCAGCAGCAGACAGGGGGCGGGCACCGGGGAGCTGTTTTTT. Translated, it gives CASSRQGAGTGELFF.

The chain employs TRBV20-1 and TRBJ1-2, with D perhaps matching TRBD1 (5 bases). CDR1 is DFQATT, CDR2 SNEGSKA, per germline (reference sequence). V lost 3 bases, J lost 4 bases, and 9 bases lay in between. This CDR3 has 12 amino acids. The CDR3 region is CSARGRVYGYTF. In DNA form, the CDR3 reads TGCAGTGCTAGGGGGCGGGTCTATGGCTACACCTTC.

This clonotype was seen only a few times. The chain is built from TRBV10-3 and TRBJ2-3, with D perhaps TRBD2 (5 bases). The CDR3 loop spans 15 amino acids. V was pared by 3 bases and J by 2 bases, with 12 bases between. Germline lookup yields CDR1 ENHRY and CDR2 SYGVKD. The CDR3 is CAISEGRAHTDTQYF. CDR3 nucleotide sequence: TGTGCCATCAGTGAAGGGCGGGCCCACACAGATACGCAGTATTTT.

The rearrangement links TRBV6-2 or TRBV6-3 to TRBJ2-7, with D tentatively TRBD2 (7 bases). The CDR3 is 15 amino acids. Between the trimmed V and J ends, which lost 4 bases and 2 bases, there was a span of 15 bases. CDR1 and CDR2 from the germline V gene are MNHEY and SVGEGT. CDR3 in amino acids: CASSSGEGSAYEQYF. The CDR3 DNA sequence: TGTGCCAGCAGTTCAGGGGAGGGCAGCGCCTACGAGCAGTACTTC.

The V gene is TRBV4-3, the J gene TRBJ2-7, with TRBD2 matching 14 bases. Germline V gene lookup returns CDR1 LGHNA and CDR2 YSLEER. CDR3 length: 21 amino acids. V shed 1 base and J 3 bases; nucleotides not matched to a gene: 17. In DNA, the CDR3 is TGCGCCAGCAGCCAAGGACTTCCGAAGACTAGCGGGAGGGCCTTAGTCTACGAGCAGTACTTC. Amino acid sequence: CASSQGLPKTSGRALVYEQYF.